This is a list of T cell receptor beta chains from one sample in a study of spatial heterogeneity in lung cancer. Using its own MiXCR run on the 5' RACE reads, TCRdb lists one record per CDR3 protein. The top ten hold approximately 2.9% of the sample, which has some 47,000 distinct CDR3 sequences, less than 8.5% seen once. Sequencing used PBMCs, obtained at surgery. The origin of the receptors is a female donor with early-stage non-small cell lung cancer. Each CDR3 is given with its conserved first and last residue. A D gene is named only where the DNA matches it firmly. Clone sizes are given selectively: once, few, many, or a class where the clone is expanded.

d_call: NA
j_call: TRBJ2-5
clone_size: NA
v_call: TRBV19
cdr3_nt: TGTGCCAGTAGTATGATGGTTATGGAGACCCAGTACTTC
cdr3_aa: CASSMMVMETQYF

d_call: TRBD2
j_call: TRBJ2-1
clone_size: many
v_call: TRBV4-2
cdr3_nt: TGTGCCAGCAGCCAAGATCCCCTTAGCGGGGCGTACAATGAGCAGTTCTTC
cdr3_aa: CASSQDPLSGAYNEQFF

d_call: NA
j_call: TRBJ2-2
clone_size: NA
v_call: TRBV24-1
cdr3_nt: TGTGCCACCAGTGCCGGGGTGGGGCTCCCCGGGGAGCTGTTTTTT
cdr3_aa: CATSAGVGLPGELFF

d_call: TRBD1
j_call: TRBJ1-1
clone_size: NA
v_call: TRBV14
cdr3_nt: TGTGCCAGCAGCCCTATGGGACAGCTAGAAGCTTTCTTT
cdr3_aa: CASSPMGQLEAFF

d_call: TRBD1
j_call: TRBJ2-7
clone_size: many
v_call: TRBV3-1
cdr3_nt: TGTGCCAGCAGCCAAGGGACAGGGGGCCAAGACGAGCAGTACTTC
cdr3_aa: CASSQGTGGQDEQYF

d_call: TRBD1
j_call: TRBJ2-6
clone_size: few
v_call: TRBV5-6
cdr3_nt: TGTGCCAGCAGCTTGGTACCCGACAGGGGGCGACCTGGGGCCAACGTCCTGACTTTC
cdr3_aa: CASSLVPDRGRPGANVLTF

d_call: NA
j_call: TRBJ1-2
clone_size: many
v_call: TRBV28
cdr3_nt: TGTGCCAGCAGTTTAGTAGGTAGTGGCTACACCTTC
cdr3_aa: CASSLVGSGYTF

d_call: NA
j_call: TRBJ2-7
clone_size: few
v_call: TRBV20-1
cdr3_nt: TGCAGTGCCCGAGCGGACTCCTACGAGCAGTACTTC
cdr3_aa: CSARADSYEQYF

d_call: NA
j_call: TRBJ1-1
clone_size: many
v_call: TRBV7-3
cdr3_nt: TGTGCCAGCAGCCCGGAGGGGACAAGGATGTCTGAAGCTTTCTTT
cdr3_aa: CASSPEGTRMSEAFF

d_call: NA
j_call: TRBJ1-1
clone_size: many
v_call: TRBV7-3
cdr3_nt: TGTGCCAGCAGCTTAACTGGCGGGGTGACGGACAACACTGAAGCTTTCTTT
cdr3_aa: CASSLTGGVTDNTEAFF

d_call: NA
j_call: TRBJ1-5
clone_size: many
v_call: TRBV29-1
cdr3_nt: TGCAGCTTCTGTATGGGGGGCAATCAGCCCCAGCATTTT
cdr3_aa: CSFCMGGNQPQHF

d_call: NA
j_call: TRBJ1-3
clone_size: many
v_call: TRBV3-1
cdr3_nt: TGTGCCAGCAGCCCCTGGGGAGTAGGAAACACCATATATTTT
cdr3_aa: CASSPWGVGNTIYF

d_call: NA
j_call: TRBJ2-7
clone_size: few
v_call: TRBV10-2
cdr3_nt: TGCGCCACCACATCCGGCTACGAGCAGTACTTC
cdr3_aa: CATTSGYEQYF

d_call: NA
j_call: TRBJ1-1
clone_size: many
v_call: TRBV10-3
cdr3_nt: TGTGCCATCAGTGAGTCTGTGAACACTGAAGCTTTCTTT
cdr3_aa: CAISESVNTEAFF

d_call: NA
j_call: TRBJ2-1
clone_size: few
v_call: TRBV7-3
cdr3_nt: TGTGCCAGCAGCCGACTCTGGGGCCCGGGGAATGAGCAGTTCTTC
cdr3_aa: CASSRLWGPGNEQFF

d_call: NA
j_call: TRBJ1-5
clone_size: many
v_call: TRBV3-1
cdr3_nt: TGTGCCAGCAGCCAAGAGGGCCAGCCCCAGCATTTT
cdr3_aa: CASSQEGQPQHF

d_call: NA
j_call: TRBJ1-1
clone_size: many
v_call: TRBV28
cdr3_nt: TGTGCCAGCAGTTTAAGGACCATGAACACTGAAGCTTTCTTT
cdr3_aa: CASSLRTMNTEAFF

d_call: TRBD2
j_call: TRBJ2-5
clone_size: few
v_call: TRBV11-1
cdr3_nt: TGTGCCAGCAGCTCCCCTCTAGCGGGGGGACGAGAGACCCAGTACTTC
cdr3_aa: CASSSPLAGGRETQYF

d_call: NA
j_call: TRBJ2-7
clone_size: many
v_call: TRBV27
cdr3_nt: TGTGCCAGCAGTTCTAACTGGAGGAGGGAGCAGTACTTC
cdr3_aa: CASSSNWRREQYF

d_call: NA
j_call: TRBJ2-1
clone_size: many
v_call: TRBV20-1
cdr3_nt: TGCAGTGCTGCCCCCTGGAGCGAGCAGTTCTTC
cdr3_aa: CSAAPWSEQFF

d_call: NA
j_call: TRBJ1-2
clone_size: NA
v_call: TRBV6-5
cdr3_nt: TGTGCCAGCAGTTATGCAGGCTATGGCTACACCTTC
cdr3_aa: CASSYAGYGYTF

d_call: NA
j_call: TRBJ2-3
clone_size: many
v_call: TRBV7-2
cdr3_nt: TGTGCCAGCAGCTTAGTAGGGGGTAATACGCAGTATTTT
cdr3_aa: CASSLVGGNTQYF

d_call: TRBD1
j_call: TRBJ1-6
clone_size: NA
v_call: TRBV7-8
cdr3_nt: TGTGCCAGCAGCTTAGCGCTCCCAGGGGGCGGCGATTCACCCCTCCACTTT
cdr3_aa: CASSLALPGGGDSPLHF

d_call: TRBD2
j_call: TRBJ2-3
clone_size: few
v_call: TRBV20-1
cdr3_nt: TGCAGTGCTCAGAAAGGTAGCGGGGCAGCCACGCAGTATTTT
cdr3_aa: CSAQKGSGAATQYF